Included here is one T cell receptor beta chain sequence, with context. The entry originates in a study of spatial heterogeneity in lung cancer. At the level of the study: Available PBMC from follow-up, collected a median of roughly two years after resection, underwent sequencing.

MiXCR was run by TCRdb on the 5' RACE reads, yielding one entry per CDR3 protein. The sample consists of some 120,000 distinct CDR3 sequences, 9% to 15% of them appearing once. Time point given: blood at routine non-recurrence follow-up after resection. No cell sorting; template was whole RNA from tumor, lung tissue or PBMC. Germline V gene data show CDR1 as SGHDT and CDR2 as YYEEEE. Trimming stripped 6 bases from V and 6 bases from J, with 18 bases between. CDR3 length: 14 amino acids. J is TRBJ1-2 and V is TRBV5-6, with no clear D. The sequence came from a male donor with early-stage non-small cell lung cancer. Here the sequenced sample was PBMCs, taken at follow-up. In DNA form, the CDR3 reads TGTGCCAGCATCCGAAGACCCGAACCGAATGGCTACACCTTC. It translates to CASIRRPEPNGYTF.